A selection of T cell receptor beta chains follows, all from one sample in a study of T cell changes during pregnancy in multiple sclerosis. Repertoires were generated with immunoSEQ multiplex PCR, while TCRdb's copy carries only in-frame clones and drops some. The sample consists of tens of thousands of clones, about 91% of them appearing once. The sequencing here drew on CD8+ T cells from peripheral blood mononuclear cells, taken in the third trimester of pregnancy. The receptors come from a female donor with multiple sclerosis, enrolled in a pregnancy study. The CDR3 runs from the conserved cysteine through the conserved F or W. Each record gives: clone size, V gene, D gene, J gene, CDR3 DNA, CDR3 protein. The D gene is left open where the match is weak. Expanded clones are given a class, and other clones once, few, many or no size at all.

-	TRBV30	TRBD2	TRBJ2-1	TGTGCCTGGAGTGACCCAAGCGGGGGTTTATACAATGAGCAGTTCTTC	CAWSDPSGGLYNEQFF
-	TRBV9	-	TRBJ2-1	TGTGCCAGCAGCGTGGAACAGGGTCCCGCCGCCAATGAGCAGTTCTTC	CASSVEQGPAANEQFF
medium-sized	TRBV7-8	TRBD2	TRBJ2-7	TGTGCCAGCAGCTTAACCCCGACTAGCGGGGGCCTCCACGAGCAGTACTTC	CASSLTPTSGGLHEQYF
-	TRBV7-8	-	TRBJ1-1	TGTGCCAGCAGCCCTTCCCCGGCCGCGACGGGGACTGAAGCTTTCTTT	CASSPSPAATGTEAFF
few	TRBV2	-	TRBJ1-5	TGTGCCAGCAGTCCAGGGAATCAGCCCCAGCATTTT	CASSPGNQPQHF
-	TRBV19	-	TRBJ1-2	TGTGCCAGCAGGTTTTATGGCTACACCTTC	CASRFYGYTF
-	TRBV5-5	-	TRBJ1-4	TGTGCCAGCAGCTTGAAGGTAGCGGGGTCAGGTCGTACTAATGAAAAACTGTTTTTT	CASSLKVAGSGRTNEKLFF
-	TRBV30	-	TRBJ2-1	TGTGCCTGGAGTAGGGGGGGCCGGAATGAGCAGTTCTTC	CAWSRGGRNEQFF
-	TRBV7-3	TRBD2	TRBJ2-1	TGTGCCAGCAGCCTAGGACTAGGCAACAATGAGCAGTTCTTC	CASSLGLGNNEQFF
-	TRBV7-6	-	TRBJ2-7	TGTGCCAGCAGCTTCATAGTACTGTTCGATTACGAGCAGTACTTC	CASSFIVLFDYEQYF
-	TRBV7-9	TRBD1	TRBJ2-2	TGTGCCAGCAGTAATACAGGGGGTACCGGGGAGCTGTTTTTT	CASSNTGGTGELFF
-	TRBV9	TRBD1	TRBJ1-4	TGTGCCAGCAGCCTGCCCGGGACAGGGGGCGAAAAACTGTTTTTT	CASSLPGTGGEKLFF
-	TRBV4-2	TRBD2	TRBJ2-3	TGTGCCAGCAGCCAGGATATCCTCGGACTAGCGGGATCAGATACGCAGTATTTT	CASSQDILGLAGSDTQYF
once	TRBV7-7	TRBD2	TRBJ2-5	TGTGCCAGCAGCCCTGACCCTGGACTAGCGGGGCAAGAGACCCAGTACTTC	CASSPDPGLAGQETQYF
-	TRBV9	TRBD2	TRBJ2-3	TGTGCCAGCAGCGCCCAGGCTAGCGGGGGGGTTGAAACAGATACGCAGTATTTT	CASSAQASGGVETDTQYF
once	TRBV9	TRBD1	TRBJ1-6	TGTGCCAGCAGCGCCGACAGGGGATCGGGTTCACCCCTCCACTTT	CASSADRGSGSPLHF
-	TRBV19	TRBD1	TRBJ2-7	TGTGCCGCTTCCGGGACAGCATTCTACGAGCAGTACTTC	CAASGTAFYEQYF
-	TRBV6-5	TRBD1	TRBJ1-1	TGTGCCAGCAGTTACGGACAGGGAGGCACTGAAGCTTTCTTT	CASSYGQGGTEAFF
-	TRBV27	-	TRBJ1-1	TGTGCCAGCGCGCTAGGGGGGGTAGGCACTGAAGCTTTCTTT	CASALGGVGTEAFF
-	TRBV6-1	-	TRBJ1-5	TGTGCCAGCAGCAGGGAGGGGGATAGCAATCAGCCCCAGCATTTT	CASSREGDSNQPQHF
-	TRBV2	-	TRBJ2-7	TGTGCCAGCAGTGAAGCGCACAGGCGCTCCTACGAGCAGTACTTC	CASSEAHRRSYEQYF
few	TRBV5-1	TRBD1	TRBJ1-6	TGCGCCAGCAGCTCTGGACAGGAACGGGGTTATAATTCACCCCTCCACTTT	CASSSGQERGYNSPLHF
few	TRBV4-1	-	TRBJ1-5	TGCGCCAGCAGCCTTGGACTTGGAAATAGCAATCAGCCCCAGCATTTT	CASSLGLGNSNQPQHF
-	TRBV7-6	-	TRBJ2-7	TGTGCCAGCAGCCCGACAGGTCATATTGACTCCTACGAGCAGTACTTC	CASSPTGHIDSYEQYF
-	TRBV4-3	TRBD1	TRBJ2-5	TGCGCCGGCAGCCCGAGACAGGGCGAGACCCAGTACTTC	CAGSPRQGETQYF
-	TRBV9	-	TRBJ2-1	TGTGCCAGCAGCGTAGTCGGGGGAACCTACAATGAGCAGTTCTTC	CASSVVGGTYNEQFF
-	TRBV5-8	-	TRBJ2-5	TGTGCCAGCAGCTTGCGCCCACACCCGGGTGAGACCCAGTACTTC	CASSLRPHPGETQYF
-	TRBV7-2	TRBD1	TRBJ1-6	TGTGCCAGCAGCTCACCGGGACAGGTCGTTTTACCCCTCCACTTT	CASSSPGQVVLPLHF
-	TRBV20-1	TRBD1	TRBJ1-1	TGCAGTGCTCGGACAGGGTCACATTTCTTT	CSARTGSHFF
-	TRBV27	TRBD2	TRBJ2-7	TGTGCCAGCAGTTATGCGGGAGGCTACGAGCAGTACTTC	CASSYAGGYEQYF
-	TRBV4-3	TRBD1	TRBJ1-1	TGCGCCAGCAGCCCTTCCGGGACAGGGTTCACTGAAGCTTTCTTT	CASSPSGTGFTEAFF
-	TRBV9	TRBD1	TRBJ2-7	TGTGCCAGCAGCGAACGAGGGTGGGACAGGGGGGAGCAGTACTTC	CASSERGWDRGEQYF
-	TRBV4-2	-	TRBJ2-2	TGTGCCAGCAGCCAAGATCTGTCTCTGAGCACCGGGGAGCTGTTTTTT	CASSQDLSLSTGELFF
-	TRBV4-3	-	TRBJ1-3	TGCGCCAGCAGCCAAGATAGGGGGTCTGGAAACACCATATATTTT	CASSQDRGSGNTIYF
-	TRBV10-2	-	TRBJ2-5	TGCGCCAGTAATTCAGACGGAGGGACCCAGTACTTC	CASNSDGGTQYF
-	TRBV5-1	-	TRBJ2-7	TGCGCCAGCAGCCAGGGGACCCTCGGCGAGCAGTACTTC	CASSQGTLGEQYF
-	TRBV5-3	-	TRBJ1-2	TGTGCCAGAAGTTATCAGGGTAGGACAGAGGATGGCTACACCTTC	CARSYQGRTEDGYTF
-	TRBV7-9	TRBD1	TRBJ1-4	TGTGCCAGCAGCGCGGAGGACAGGGGATGGGAAAAACTGTTTTTT	CASSAEDRGWEKLFF
-	TRBV19	-	TRBJ1-2	TGTGCCAGTAGCCCGGACAGCCTTATCTCCTATGGCTACACCTTC	CASSPDSLISYGYTF
-	TRBV7-8	TRBD2	TRBJ2-1	TGTGCCAGCAGCTGGGGGGTGGGCGGGGACTATACCTACAATGAGCAGTTCTTC	CASSWGVGGDYTYNEQFF
-	TRBV9	TRBD2	TRBJ2-5	TGTGCCAGCAGCGTAGCGCGGGGGGAAGAGACCCAGTACTTC	CASSVARGEETQYF
-	TRBV10-3	TRBD1	TRBJ1-5	TGTGCCATCAGTGGCTCAGGGGGGTATAGCAATCAGCCCCAGCATTTT	CAISGSGGYSNQPQHF
few	TRBV5-1	TRBD1	TRBJ1-1	TGCGCCAGCAGCTATCGGGACAGTGAAGCTTTCTTT	CASSYRDSEAFF
-	TRBV27	TRBD1	TRBJ1-2	TGTGCCAGCAGCCCCGGGACAGGGTGGGGTGGCTACACCTTC	CASSPGTGWGGYTF
-	TRBV6-4	TRBD2	TRBJ2-3	TGTGCCAGCAGTGACGTAGCGGGGAGCACAGATACGCAGTATTTT	CASSDVAGSTDTQYF
-	TRBV7-8	-	TRBJ2-3	TGTGCCAGCATACTGGAGGGACCCCGCACAGATACGCAGTATTTT	CASILEGPRTDTQYF
-	TRBV4-3	-	TRBJ2-7	TGCGCCAGCAGCCAAGCCTGGGGGACACCCGAGGACTTC	CASSQAWGTPEDF
-	TRBV9	-	TRBJ2-1	TGTGCCAGCAGCTTCCGACAGGTGGGATACAATGAGCAGTTCTTC	CASSFRQVGYNEQFF
once	TRBV11-2	-	TRBJ1-1	TGTGCCAGCAGCCAAAACTCGGGGTGGGGTGAAGCTTTCTTT	CASSQNSGWGEAFF
-	TRBV4-3	TRBD1	TRBJ1-5	TGCGCCAGCAGCCAGCGGACAGGGGGAAATCAGCCCCAGCATTTT	CASSQRTGGNQPQHF
-	TRBV4-1	-	TRBJ1-2	TGCGCCAGCAGCCAAGATAGTTACAGCCTGTTCTATGGCTACACCTTC	CASSQDSYSLFYGYTF
-	TRBV30	TRBD1	TRBJ1-4	TGTGCCTGGGCCGACAGGGACGGGGAAAAACTGTTTTTT	CAWADRDGEKLFF
-	TRBV19	-	TRBJ1-1	TGTGCCAGTAGTATATCAGGGATACAGGTGAACACTGAAGCTTTCTTT	CASSISGIQVNTEAFF
-	TRBV9	-	TRBJ1-4	TGTGCCAGCAGCGTAGGAGGAGCAACTAATGAAAAACTGTTTTTT	CASSVGGATNEKLFF
-	TRBV11-1	-	TRBJ1-6	TGTGCCAGCAGCTTATTCCGGGAGGAAAATTCACCCCTCCACTTT	CASSLFREENSPLHF
-	TRBV14	TRBD2	TRBJ2-7	TGTGCCAGCAGCCAAGACTCTAGCGGTTCGGAGCAGTACTTC	CASSQDSSGSEQYF
-	TRBV6-4	-	TRBJ1-5	TGTGCCAGCAGTGACTCGGAGGAGGGTCAGCCCCAGCATTTT	CASSDSEEGQPQHF